These T cell receptor beta chains were read from a single sample in a study of T cells in Graves' hyperthyroidism and ophthalmopathy. Each CDR3 protein gets one entry after TCRdb re-called the multiplex PCR reads with MiXCR. The sample shows a few hundred thousand distinct CDR3 sequences, about 14% of them seen only once. The sequencing sample was made of blood. These receptors were obtained from a woman aged 30 to 39 with Graves' ophthalmopathy. Each CDR3 is given with its conserved first and last residue. A D gene is named only where the DNA matches it firmly. The size field is filled for only some rows; it gives once, few, many or a size class.

v_gene	d_gene	j_gene	abundance	CDR3aa	CDR3nt
TRBV6-1	-	TRBJ1-6	many	CASSEVRGTNSPLHF	TGTGCCAGCAGTGAAGTAAGGGGGACCAATTCACCCCTCCACTTT
TRBV30	-	TRBJ2-7	many	CAWKLQRTYEQYF	TGTGCCTGGAAGCTACAGAGAACCTACGAGCAGTACTTC
TRBV2	TRBD1	TRBJ1-4	many	CARQGTNEKLFF	TGTGCCAGACAGGGGACTAATGAAAAACTGTTTTTT
TRBV28	-	TRBJ1-3	many	CASRKGRNSGNTIYF	TGTGCCAGCAGGAAGGGACGGAACTCTGGAAACACCATATATTTT
TRBV7-9	TRBD1	TRBJ2-3	few	CASGQGGLMDTQYF	TGTGCCAGTGGACAGGGCGGGCTAATGGATACGCAGTATTTT
TRBV5-1	-	TRBJ1-4	many	CASSWGSGTVNEKLFF	TGCGCCAGCAGCTGGGGATCCGGGACGGTTAATGAAAAACTGTTTTTT
TRBV20-1	-	TRBJ2-3	many	CSASNRVGTDTQYF	TGCAGTGCTAGTAACAGGGTCGGCACAGATACGCAGTATTTT
TRBV10-3	TRBD1	TRBJ2-1	-	CAISERAGGTYNEQFF	TGTGCCATCAGTGAGAGGGCAGGGGGTACCTACAATGAGCAGTTCTTC
TRBV11-2	TRBD1	TRBJ1-1	-	CATSLPGGNTEAFF	TGCGCCACCAGCTTACCAGGGGGAAACACTGAAGCTTTCTTT
TRBV6-2/TRBV6-3	-	TRBJ2-1	many	CASSYVPGREFF	TGTGCCAGCAGTTACGTGCCGGGGCGGGAGTTCTTC
TRBV24-1	TRBD2	TRBJ2-3	-	CATSDPGLAGGQTDTQYF	TGTGCCACCAGTGACCCGGGACTAGCGGGGGGGCAGACAGATACGCAGTATTTT
TRBV6-1	TRBD1	TRBJ1-2	few	CASSGPTGASSYGYTF	TGTGCCAGCAGTGGACCTACAGGGGCCTCCAGCTATGGCTACACCTTC
TRBV19	-	TRBJ1-5	many	CASSLQGADQPQHF	TGTGCCAGTAGCCTACAGGGAGCGGATCAGCCCCAGCATTTT
TRBV7-9	-	TRBJ2-2	many	CASSPRSGELFF	TGTGCCAGCAGCCCGAGGTCCGGGGAGCTGTTTTTT
TRBV27	-	TRBJ2-7	many	CASGFRHEQYF	TGTGCCAGCGGGTTCAGACACGAGCAGTACTTC
TRBV7-9	-	TRBJ1-1	many	CASSLSGVGGMNTEAFF	TGTGCCAGCAGCTTATCCGGGGTTGGGGGAATGAACACTGAAGCTTTCTTT
TRBV6-1	-	TRBJ1-5	many	CASRNSFAGNQPQHF	TGTGCCAGCAGAAACAGCTTCGCGGGCAATCAGCCCCAGCATTTT
TRBV6-2/TRBV6-3	-	TRBJ2-2	-	CASSYKRTNTGELFF	TGTGCCAGCAGTTACAAGCGAACGAACACCGGGGAGCTGTTTTTT
TRBV4-1	TRBD1	TRBJ1-2	-	CASSQGTGFGYTF	TGCGCCAGCAGCCAGGGGACAGGGTTTGGCTACACCTTC
TRBV11-1	TRBD2	TRBJ2-1	-	CASSFYVAGGPSQFF	TGTGCCAGCAGCTTTTACGTAGCGGGGGGGCCATCGCAGTTCTTC
TRBV19	-	TRBJ1-4	few	CASSRYDLGTNEKLFF	TGTGCCAGTAGTAGATACGACCTCGGAACTAATGAAAAACTGTTTTTT
TRBV12-3/TRBV12-4	TRBD1	TRBJ2-3	many	CASSVLNGRGTGLADTQYF	TGTGCCAGCAGCGTACTTAACGGAAGAGGGACAGGTCTCGCAGATACGCAGTATTTT
TRBV2	TRBD1	TRBJ2-5	many	CASRIPRDRVGETQYF	TGTGCCAGCAGAATTCCCCGGGACAGGGTGGGGGAGACCCAGTACTTC
TRBV15	-	TRBJ2-3	few	CATSITRTDTQYF	TGTGCCACCAGCATAACTCGCACAGATACGCAGTATTTT
TRBV28	-	TRBJ1-1	many	CASSFRQRLNTEAFF	TGTGCCAGCAGTTTCAGACAGCGATTGAACACTGAAGCTTTCTTT
TRBV3-1	-	TRBJ1-6	many	CASSARGVSSPLHF	TGTGCCAGCAGCGCCCGCGGGGTTAGTTCACCCCTCCACTTT
TRBV19	TRBD1	TRBJ1-1	many	CASATGGLRGSIEAFF	TGTGCCAGTGCGACAGGGGGCCTAAGGGGATCGATTGAAGCTTTCTTT
TRBV20-1	TRBD1	TRBJ1-1	many	CSWGRGLLMNTEAFF	TGCAGCTGGGGCAGGGGGCTTTTAATGAACACTGAAGCTTTCTTT
TRBV29-1	TRBD2	TRBJ2-5	many	CSVEPWTSGGSQETQYF	TGCAGCGTTGAACCCTGGACTAGCGGGGGGTCTCAAGAGACCCAGTACTTC